This record looks at one T cell receptor beta chain sequence and its context. Its antigen remains unidentified. The source of the sample is a study of identical twins. Study-wide findings and caveats: Fewer insertions characterized abundant cord blood beta clonotypes, whereas memory repertoires showed none.

Addition of a universal primer site occurred through template switching, and cDNA carried unique molecular identifiers. TCRdb ran MiXCR on the 5' RACE reads and lists one entry per CDR3 protein. The sample lists fewer than 900,000 distinct CDR3 sequences, 20% to 25% occurring once. CDR1 and CDR2 (germline): SNHLY, FYNNEI. The CDR3 extends over 13 amino acids. V shed 2 bases and J shed 4 bases, with 8 bases lying between them. The same data also went into a second study, on T cells expressing NK-cell markers. From that report: It was sorted CD3+CD56-NKG2C+, CD3+CD56+NKG2C- and CD3+CD56+NKG2C+ T cells that provided the TCR beta repertoires.

The specimen was PBMCs. The V call is TRBV2, the J call TRBJ1-2; D remains ambiguous. The TCR sequence derives from a young woman in good health. CDR3 coding DNA: TGTGCCAGCAGTGAACTGACACTCTATGGCTACACCTTC. This translates into CASSELTLYGYTF.